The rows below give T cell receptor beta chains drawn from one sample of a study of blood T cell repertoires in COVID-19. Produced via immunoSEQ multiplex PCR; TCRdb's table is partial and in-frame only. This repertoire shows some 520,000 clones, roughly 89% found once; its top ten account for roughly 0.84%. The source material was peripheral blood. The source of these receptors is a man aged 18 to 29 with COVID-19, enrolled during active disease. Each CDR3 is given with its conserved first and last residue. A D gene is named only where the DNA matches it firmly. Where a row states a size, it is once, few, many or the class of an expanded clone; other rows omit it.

CDR3aa: CASSQGTGLYGYTF
CDR3nt: TGTGCCAGCAGCCAAGGGACAGGGCTCTATGGCTACACCTTC
j_gene: TRBJ1-2
v_gene: TRBV7-9
d_gene: TRBD1
abundance: .

CDR3aa: CASSPQGYTEAFF
CDR3nt: TGTGCCAGCAGCCCCCAGGGCTACACTGAAGCTTTCTTT
j_gene: TRBJ1-1
v_gene: TRBV12-3/TRBV12-4
d_gene: .
abundance: .

CDR3aa: CASSGTGTGEETQYF
CDR3nt: TGTGCCAGCAGCGGCACTGGGACAGGGGAAGAGACCCAGTACTTC
j_gene: TRBJ2-5
v_gene: TRBV4-2
d_gene: TRBD1
abundance: .

CDR3aa: CASSEALTVFLNTEAFF
CDR3nt: TGTGCCAGCAGTGAAGCTCTTACAGTTTTTTTGAACACTGAAGCTTTCTTT
j_gene: TRBJ1-1
v_gene: TRBV6-1
d_gene: .
abundance: once

CDR3aa: CASSLVGRAQYF
CDR3nt: TGTGCCAGCAGCTTAGTCGGTCGGGCCCAGTACTTC
j_gene: TRBJ2-5
v_gene: TRBV7-9
d_gene: .
abundance: .

CDR3aa: CASSPLEGRGTPQPEQYF
CDR3nt: TGTGCCAGCAGCCCACTAGAGGGGCGTGGGACACCGCAGCCTGAGCAGTACTTC
j_gene: TRBJ2-7
v_gene: TRBV7-9
d_gene: .
abundance: .

CDR3aa: CASGVGTGGQDTQYF
CDR3nt: TGTGCCAGCGGAGTCGGGACAGGGGGCCAAGATACGCAGTATTTT
j_gene: TRBJ2-3
v_gene: TRBV19
d_gene: TRBD1
abundance: .

CDR3aa: CASREPGHTYEQYF
CDR3nt: TGTGCCAGCAGAGAGCCGGGACACACCTACGAGCAGTACTTC
j_gene: TRBJ2-7
v_gene: TRBV6-5
d_gene: .
abundance: .

CDR3aa: CSVEDLASGNTIYF
CDR3nt: TGCAGCGTTGAAGATCTTGCGTCTGGAAACACCATATATTTT
j_gene: TRBJ1-3
v_gene: TRBV29-1
d_gene: .
abundance: .

CDR3aa: CASSVGPGQPTGELFF
CDR3nt: TGTGCCAGCAGTGTCGGACCGGGACAGCCGACCGGGGAGCTGTTTTTT
j_gene: TRBJ2-2
v_gene: TRBV6-1
d_gene: TRBD1
abundance: once

CDR3aa: CASSPTSTGELFF
CDR3nt: TGTGCCAGCAGTCCGACTAGCACCGGGGAGCTGTTTTTT
j_gene: TRBJ2-2
v_gene: TRBV6-6
d_gene: .
abundance: .

CDR3aa: CASSSRGGSGVLAKNIQYF
CDR3nt: TGTGCCAGCAGCTCTAGAGGGGGTAGTGGGGTTCTAGCCAAAAACATTCAGTACTTC
j_gene: TRBJ2-4
v_gene: TRBV7-2
d_gene: .
abundance: .

CDR3aa: CASSESGVGGALLNTGELFF
CDR3nt: TGCGCCAGCAGTGAGTCGGGAGTCGGGGGGGCCCTTCTGAACACCGGGGAGCTGTTTTTT
j_gene: TRBJ2-2
v_gene: TRBV10-1
d_gene: TRBD2
abundance: .

CDR3aa: CASSESGGETQYF
CDR3nt: TGCGCCAGCAGTGAGTCGGGAGGGGAGACCCAGTACTTC
j_gene: TRBJ2-5
v_gene: TRBV10-1
d_gene: TRBD2
abundance: .

CDR3aa: CASSSQGPPYEQYF
CDR3nt: TGTGCCAGCAGCTCCCAGGGGCCCCCCTACGAGCAGTACTTC
j_gene: TRBJ2-7
v_gene: TRBV5-4
d_gene: .
abundance: .

CDR3aa: CASGLDRNNSPLHF
CDR3nt: TGTGCCAGCGGGTTAGACAGGAATAATTCACCCCTCCACTTT
j_gene: TRBJ1-6
v_gene: TRBV6-5
d_gene: .
abundance: .

CDR3aa: CASSLVQGAGNTIYF
CDR3nt: TGTGCCAGCAGCTTAGTACAGGGTGCTGGAAACACCATATATTTT
j_gene: TRBJ1-3
v_gene: TRBV7-8
d_gene: .
abundance: .

CDR3aa: CASSEKWEADKFYSNQPQHF
CDR3nt: TGTGCCAGCAGTGAAAAATGGGAGGCCGACAAATTCTATAGCAATCAGCCCCAGCATTTT
j_gene: TRBJ1-5
v_gene: TRBV6-1
d_gene: .
abundance: .

CDR3aa: CATSDLQVSGGSWETQYF
CDR3nt: TGTGCCACCAGTGATTTGCAAGTGAGCGGGGGGTCGTGGGAGACCCAGTACTTC
j_gene: TRBJ2-5
v_gene: TRBV24-1
d_gene: TRBD2
abundance: .

CDR3aa: CASRRRGRNSPLHF
CDR3nt: TGTGCCAGCAGAAGGAGGGGGCGTAATTCACCCCTCCACTTT
j_gene: TRBJ1-6
v_gene: TRBV5-6
d_gene: TRBD1
abundance: .

CDR3aa: CANQRQDKTSGRRDTQYF
CDR3nt: TGTGCCAACCAGCGACAGGACAAGACTAGCGGGAGAAGGGATACGCAGTATTTT
j_gene: TRBJ2-3
v_gene: TRBV5-6
d_gene: TRBD2
abundance: .

CDR3aa: CASSKGLASYNEQFF
CDR3nt: TGTGCCAGCAGCAAGGGACTAGCATCCTACAATGAGCAGTTCTTC
j_gene: TRBJ2-1
v_gene: TRBV7-3
d_gene: TRBD2
abundance: .